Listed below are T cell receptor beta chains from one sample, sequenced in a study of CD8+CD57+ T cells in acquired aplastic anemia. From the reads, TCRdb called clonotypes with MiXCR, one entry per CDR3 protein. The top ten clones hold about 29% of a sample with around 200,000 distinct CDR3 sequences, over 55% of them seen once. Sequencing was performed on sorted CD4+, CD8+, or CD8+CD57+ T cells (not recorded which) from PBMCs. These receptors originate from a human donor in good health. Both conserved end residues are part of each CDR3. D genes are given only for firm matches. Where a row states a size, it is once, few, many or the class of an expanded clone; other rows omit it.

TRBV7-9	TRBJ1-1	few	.	CASSLLDGGGAFF	TGTGCCAGCAGCTTACTGGACGGGGGGGGAGCTTTCTTT
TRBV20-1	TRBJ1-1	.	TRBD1	CSASPGGRSEALF	TGCAGTGCTAGCCCAGGGGGGAGGTCTGAAGCTCTCTTT
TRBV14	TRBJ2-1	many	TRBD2	CASSHFTQSGVSYNEQFF	TGTGCCAGCAGCCACTTCACCCAAAGCGGGGTCTCCTACAATGAGCAGTTCTTC
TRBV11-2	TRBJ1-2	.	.	CASSLETASGYTF	TGTGCCAGCAGCTTAGAAACCGCCTCCGGCTACACCTTC
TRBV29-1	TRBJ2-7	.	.	CSFVGGGGGAGYEQYF	TGCAGCTTTGTGGGGGGTGGTGGGGGGGCGGGCTACGAGCAGTACTTC
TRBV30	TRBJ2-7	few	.	CAWSVFSGWEYEQYF	TGTGCCTGGAGTGTATTTTCTGGATGGGAGTACGAGCAGTACTTC
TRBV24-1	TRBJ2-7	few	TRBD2	CATGRAIYEQYF	TGTGCCACCGGGAGGGCGATTTACGAGCAGTACTTC
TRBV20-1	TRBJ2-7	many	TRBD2	CSAGREGRYEQYF	TGCAGTGCTGGGCGGGAGGGCAGATACGAGCAGTACTTC
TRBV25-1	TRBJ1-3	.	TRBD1	CASSDRDRGGNTIYF	TGTGCCAGCAGTGACAGGGACAGGGGTGGAAACACCATATATTTT
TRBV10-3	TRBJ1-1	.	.	CAITGGGLNTEAFF	TGTGCCATCACCGGCGGGGGTTTGAACACTGAAGCTTTCTTT
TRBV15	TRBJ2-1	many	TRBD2	CATSGGLGNNEQFF	TGTGCCACCAGCGGGGGACTAGGTAACAATGAGCAGTTCTTC
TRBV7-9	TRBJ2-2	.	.	CASQEQPNTGELFF	TGTGCCAGTCAAGAACAGCCGAACACCGGGGAGCTGTTTTTT
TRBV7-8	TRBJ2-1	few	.	CASSPHNEQFF	TGTGCCAGCAGCCCGCACAATGAGCAGTTCTTC